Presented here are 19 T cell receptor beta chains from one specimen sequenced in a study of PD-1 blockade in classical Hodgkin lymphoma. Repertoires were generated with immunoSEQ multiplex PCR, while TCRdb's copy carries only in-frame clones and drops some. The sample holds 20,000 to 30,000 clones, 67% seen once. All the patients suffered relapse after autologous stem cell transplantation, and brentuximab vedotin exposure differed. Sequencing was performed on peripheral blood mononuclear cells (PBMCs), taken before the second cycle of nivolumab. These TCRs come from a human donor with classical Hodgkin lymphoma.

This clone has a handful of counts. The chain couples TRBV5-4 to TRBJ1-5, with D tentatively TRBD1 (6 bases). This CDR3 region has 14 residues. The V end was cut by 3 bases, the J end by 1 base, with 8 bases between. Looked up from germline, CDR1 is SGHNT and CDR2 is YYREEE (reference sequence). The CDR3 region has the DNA TGTGCCAGCAGCTACGGGGGCAGCAATCAGCCCCAGCATTTT. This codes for CASSYGGSNQPQHF.

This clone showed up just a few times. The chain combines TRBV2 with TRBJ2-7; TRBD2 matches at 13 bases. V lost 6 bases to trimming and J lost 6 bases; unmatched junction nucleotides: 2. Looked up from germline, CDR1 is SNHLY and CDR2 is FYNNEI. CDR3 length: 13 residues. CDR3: CASSWTSGSEQYF. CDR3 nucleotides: TGTGCCAGCAGCTGGACTAGCGGGAGCGAGCAGTACTTC.

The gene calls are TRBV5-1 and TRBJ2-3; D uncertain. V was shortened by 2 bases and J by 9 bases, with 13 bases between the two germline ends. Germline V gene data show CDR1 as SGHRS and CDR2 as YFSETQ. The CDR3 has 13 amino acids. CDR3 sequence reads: CASSFGDSSTQYF. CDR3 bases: TGCGCCAGCAGCTTTGGGGATTCGAGCACGCAGTATTTT.

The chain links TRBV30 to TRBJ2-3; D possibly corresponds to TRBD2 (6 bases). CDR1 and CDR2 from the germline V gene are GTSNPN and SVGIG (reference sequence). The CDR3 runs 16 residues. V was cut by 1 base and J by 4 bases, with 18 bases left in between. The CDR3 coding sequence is TGTGCCTGGAGTGCCGAGTGGGGGGAAGAAGCAGATACGCAGTATTTT. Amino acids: CAWSAEWGEEADTQYF.

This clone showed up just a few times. CDR3 amino acids: CATSRRGPSGGYTF. CDR3 DNA: TGTGCCACCAGCAGGAGGGGACCGTCCGGGGGCTACACCTTC. V is TRBV15 and J is TRBJ1-2, with D tentatively TRBD1 (5 bases). V dropped 3 bases and J dropped 8 bases, with 16 bases sitting between them. The length of the CDR3 is 14 residues. CDR1 is LNHNV, CDR2 YYDKDF, per germline (reference sequence). The whole variable domain, remainder taken from reference TRBV15 and TRBJ1-2, is DAMVIQNPRYQVTQFGKPVTLSCSQTLNHNVMYWYQQKSSQAPKLLFHYYDKDFNNEADTPDNFQSRRPNTSFCFLDIRSPGLGDTAMYLCATSRRGPSGGYTFGSGTRLTVV.

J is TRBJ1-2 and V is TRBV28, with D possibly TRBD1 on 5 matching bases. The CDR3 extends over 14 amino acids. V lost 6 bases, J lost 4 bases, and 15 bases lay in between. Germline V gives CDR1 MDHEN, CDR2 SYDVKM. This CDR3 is CASRGLGGLYGYTF. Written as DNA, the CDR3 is TGTGCCAGCAGAGGACTGGGGGGACTCTATGGCTACACCTTC.

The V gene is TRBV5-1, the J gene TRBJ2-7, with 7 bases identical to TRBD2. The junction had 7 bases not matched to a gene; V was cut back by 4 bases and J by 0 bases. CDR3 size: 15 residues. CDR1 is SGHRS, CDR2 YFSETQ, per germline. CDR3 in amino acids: CASSDGTKFSYEQYF. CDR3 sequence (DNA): TGCGCCAGCAGCGATGGGACTAAGTTCTCCTACGAGCAGTACTTC. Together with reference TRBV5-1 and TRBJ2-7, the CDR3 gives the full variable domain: KAGVTQTPRYLIKTRGQQVTLSCSPISGHRSVSWYQQTPGQGLQFLFEYFSETQRNKGNFPGRFSGRQFSNSRSEMNVSTLELGDSALYLCASSDGTKFSYEQYFGPGTRLTVT.

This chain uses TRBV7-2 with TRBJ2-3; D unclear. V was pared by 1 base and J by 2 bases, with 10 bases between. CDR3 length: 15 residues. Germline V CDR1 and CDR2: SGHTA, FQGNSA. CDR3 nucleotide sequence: TGTGCCAGCAGCTTAGTTCCCCTAGTCACAGATACGCAGTATTTT. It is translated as CASSLVPLVTDTQYF.

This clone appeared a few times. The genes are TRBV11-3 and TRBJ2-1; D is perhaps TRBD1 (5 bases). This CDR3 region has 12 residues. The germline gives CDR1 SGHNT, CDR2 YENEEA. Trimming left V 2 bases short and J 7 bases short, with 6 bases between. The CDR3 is CASSLKGNEQFF. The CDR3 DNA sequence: TGTGCCAGCAGCTTAAAGGGGAATGAGCAGTTCTTC.

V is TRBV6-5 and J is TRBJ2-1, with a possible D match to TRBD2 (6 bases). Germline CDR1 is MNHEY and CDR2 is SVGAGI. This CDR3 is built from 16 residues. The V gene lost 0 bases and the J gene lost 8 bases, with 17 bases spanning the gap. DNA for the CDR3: TGTGCCAGCAGTTACTCGGGACTGCCGTTCACGGATGAGCAGTTCTTC. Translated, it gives CASSYSGLPFTDEQFF.

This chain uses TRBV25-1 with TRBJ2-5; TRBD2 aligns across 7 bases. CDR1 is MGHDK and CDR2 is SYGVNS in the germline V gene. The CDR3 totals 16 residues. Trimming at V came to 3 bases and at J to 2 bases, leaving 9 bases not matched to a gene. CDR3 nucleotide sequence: TGTGCCAGCAGTGAGAAAGGGAGGGGATGGCAAGAGACCCAGTACTTC. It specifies CASSEKGRGWQETQYF.

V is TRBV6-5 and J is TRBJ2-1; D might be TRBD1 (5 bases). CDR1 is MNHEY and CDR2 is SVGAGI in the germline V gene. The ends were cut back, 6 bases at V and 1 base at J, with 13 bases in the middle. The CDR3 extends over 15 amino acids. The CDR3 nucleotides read TGTGCCAGCAGGTGGGGCGTAGGGTCCTACAATGAGCAGTTCTTC. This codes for CASRWGVGSYNEQFF.

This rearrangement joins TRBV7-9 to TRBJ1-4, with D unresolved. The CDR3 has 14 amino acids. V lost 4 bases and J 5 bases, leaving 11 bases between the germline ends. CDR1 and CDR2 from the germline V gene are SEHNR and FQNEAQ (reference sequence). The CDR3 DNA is TGTGCCAGCAGCTCCAGACGAGAAAATGAAAAACTGTTTTTT. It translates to CASSSRRENEKLFF. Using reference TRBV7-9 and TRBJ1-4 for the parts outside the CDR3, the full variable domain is DTGVSQNPRHKITKRGQNVTFRCDPISEHNRLYWYRQTLGQGPEFLTYFQNEAQLEKSRLLSDRFSAERPKGSFSTLEIQRTEQGDSAMYLCASSSRRENEKLFFGSGTQLSVL.

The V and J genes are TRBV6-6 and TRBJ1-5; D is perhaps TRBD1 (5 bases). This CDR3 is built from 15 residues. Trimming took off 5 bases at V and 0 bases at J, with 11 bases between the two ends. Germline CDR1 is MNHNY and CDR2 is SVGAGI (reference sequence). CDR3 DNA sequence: TGTGCCAGCAGTCCGGGACGGGATAGCAATCAGCCCCAGCATTTT. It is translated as CASSPGRDSNQPQHF.

Here the CDR3 reads CAWVDLAETYEQYF. Here the CDR3 DNA reads TGTGCCTGGGTGGATCTAGCGGAGACCTACGAGCAGTACTTC. This chain joins TRBV30 and TRBJ2-7, with TRBD2 matching over 7 bases. The CDR3 consists of 14 residues. Germline values: CDR1 GTSNPN, CDR2 SVGIG (reference sequence). V dropped 5 bases and J dropped 2; count of bases not matched to a gene: 9.

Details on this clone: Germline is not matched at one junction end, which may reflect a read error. The CDR3 nucleotides are TGTGCCAGTAGTTCCTTCCTTTTTCAGGGTACCTCACCCCTCCACTTT. Protein: CASSSFLFQGTSPLHF. This chain uses TRBV27 with TRBJ1-6; D is possibly TRBD1 (5 bases). Germline CDR1 and CDR2: MNHEY and SMNVEV (reference sequence). This CDR3 contains 16 residues.

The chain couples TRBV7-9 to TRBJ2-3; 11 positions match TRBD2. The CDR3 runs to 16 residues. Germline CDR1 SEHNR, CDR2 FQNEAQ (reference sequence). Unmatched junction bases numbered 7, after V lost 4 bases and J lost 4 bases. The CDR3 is CASSSTTSGAPDTQYF. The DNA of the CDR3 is TGTGCCAGCAGCTCGACGACTAGCGGGGCTCCAGATACGCAGTATTTT.

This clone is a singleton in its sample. Written as DNA, the CDR3 is TGTGCCAGCAGCTTAGAGGCGGGGGCCCTCTACAATGAGCAGTTCTTC. Its protein is CASSLEAGALYNEQFF. The chain combines TRBV7-2 with TRBJ2-1; a possible D gene is TRBD2 (7 bases). CDR1 is SGHTA and CDR2 is FQGNSA in the germline V gene. The V and J ends lost 1 base and 3 bases respectively, with 13 bases between them. This CDR3 is built from 16 residues.

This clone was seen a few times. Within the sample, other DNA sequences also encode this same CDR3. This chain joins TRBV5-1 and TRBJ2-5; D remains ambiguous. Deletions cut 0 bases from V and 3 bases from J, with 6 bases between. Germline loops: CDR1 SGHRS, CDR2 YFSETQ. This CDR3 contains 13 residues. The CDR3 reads CASSLGPEETQYF. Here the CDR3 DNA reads TGCGCCAGCAGCTTGGGTCCAGAAGAGACCCAGTACTTC.